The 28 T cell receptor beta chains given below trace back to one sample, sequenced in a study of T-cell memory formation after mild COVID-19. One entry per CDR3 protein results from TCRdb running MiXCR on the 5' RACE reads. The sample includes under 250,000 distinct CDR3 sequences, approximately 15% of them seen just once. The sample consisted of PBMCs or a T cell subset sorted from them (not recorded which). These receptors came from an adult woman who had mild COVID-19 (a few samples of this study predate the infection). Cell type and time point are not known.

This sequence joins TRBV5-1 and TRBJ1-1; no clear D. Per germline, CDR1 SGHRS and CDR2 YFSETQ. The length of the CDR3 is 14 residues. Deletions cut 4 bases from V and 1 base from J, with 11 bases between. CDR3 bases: TGCGCCAGCAGCCACGGGGTAGGGAACACTGAAGCTTTCTTT. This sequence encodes CASSHGVGNTEAFF.

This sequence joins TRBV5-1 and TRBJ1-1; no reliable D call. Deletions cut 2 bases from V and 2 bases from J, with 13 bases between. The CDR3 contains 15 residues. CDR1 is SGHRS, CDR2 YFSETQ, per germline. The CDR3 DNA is TGCGCCAGCAGCTTTAGGCAGGACTTAAACACTGAAGCTTTCTTT. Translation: CASSFRQDLNTEAFF.

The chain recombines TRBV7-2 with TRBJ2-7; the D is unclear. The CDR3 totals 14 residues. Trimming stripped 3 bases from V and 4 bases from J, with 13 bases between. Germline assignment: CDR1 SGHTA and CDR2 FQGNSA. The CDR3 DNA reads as TGTGCCAGCAGCTTGAACAGCGCGATATACGAGCAGTACTTC. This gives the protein CASSLNSAIYEQYF.

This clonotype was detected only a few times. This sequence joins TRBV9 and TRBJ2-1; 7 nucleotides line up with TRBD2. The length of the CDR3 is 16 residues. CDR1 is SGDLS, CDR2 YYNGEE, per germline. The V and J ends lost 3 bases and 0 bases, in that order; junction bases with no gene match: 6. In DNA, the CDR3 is TGTGCCAGCAGCGCCCACGGGAGGAGCTCCTACAATGAGCAGTTCTTC. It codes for CASSAHGRSSYNEQFF. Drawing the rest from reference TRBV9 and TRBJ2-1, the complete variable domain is DSGVTQTPKHLITATGQRVTLRCSPRSGDLSVYWYQQSLDQGLQFLIQYYNGEERAKGNILERFSAQQFPDLHSELNLSSLELGDSALYFCASSAHGRSSYNEQFFGPGTRLTVL.

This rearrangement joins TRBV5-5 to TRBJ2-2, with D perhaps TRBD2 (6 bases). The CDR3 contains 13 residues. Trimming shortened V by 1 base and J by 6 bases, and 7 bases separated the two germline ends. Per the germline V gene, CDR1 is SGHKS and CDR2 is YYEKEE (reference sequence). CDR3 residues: CASSLRLAGELFF. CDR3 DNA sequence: TGTGCCAGCAGCTTGAGACTAGCCGGGGAGCTGTTTTTT.

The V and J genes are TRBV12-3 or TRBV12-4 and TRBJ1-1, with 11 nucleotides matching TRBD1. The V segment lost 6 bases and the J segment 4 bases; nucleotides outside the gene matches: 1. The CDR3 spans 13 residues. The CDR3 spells CASRDRGLTEAFF. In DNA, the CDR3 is TGTGCCAGCAGGGACAGGGGGCTCACTGAAGCTTTCTTT.

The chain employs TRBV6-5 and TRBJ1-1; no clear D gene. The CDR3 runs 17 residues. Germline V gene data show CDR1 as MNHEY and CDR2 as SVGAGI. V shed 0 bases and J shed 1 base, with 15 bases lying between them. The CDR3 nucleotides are TGTGCCAGCAGTTACTCGAACTTGGCAGCAGCGAACACTGAAGCTTTCTTT. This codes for CASSYSNLAAANTEAFF.

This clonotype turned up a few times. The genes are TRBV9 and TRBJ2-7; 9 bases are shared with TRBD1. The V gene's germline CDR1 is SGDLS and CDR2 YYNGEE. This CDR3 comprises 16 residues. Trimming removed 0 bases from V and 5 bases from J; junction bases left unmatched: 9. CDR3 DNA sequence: TGTGCCAGCAGCGTAGCTCTAGACAGGGGGTCCCACGAGCAGTACTTC. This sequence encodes CASSVALDRGSHEQYF.

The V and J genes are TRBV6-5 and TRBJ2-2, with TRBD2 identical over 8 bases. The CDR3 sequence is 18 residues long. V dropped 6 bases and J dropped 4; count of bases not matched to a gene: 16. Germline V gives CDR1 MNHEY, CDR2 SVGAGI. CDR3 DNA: TGTGCCAGCAGCCTACTAGGCTTTATCAGCGGGAGCACCGGGGAGCTGTTTTTT. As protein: CASSLLGFISGSTGELFF.

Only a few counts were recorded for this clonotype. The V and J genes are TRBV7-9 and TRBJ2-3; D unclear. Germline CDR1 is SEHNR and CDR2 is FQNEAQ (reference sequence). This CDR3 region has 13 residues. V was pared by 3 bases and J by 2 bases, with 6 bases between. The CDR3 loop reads CASSFYPTDTQYF. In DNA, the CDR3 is TGTGCCAGCAGCTTTTACCCCACAGATACGCAGTATTTT.

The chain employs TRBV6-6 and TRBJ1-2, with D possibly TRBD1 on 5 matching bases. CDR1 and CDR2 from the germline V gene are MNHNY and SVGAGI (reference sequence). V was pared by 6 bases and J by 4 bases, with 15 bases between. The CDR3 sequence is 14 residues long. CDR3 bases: TGTGCCAGCAGCCGGGAAGGGACGGCCTATGGCTACACCTTC. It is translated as CASSREGTAYGYTF.

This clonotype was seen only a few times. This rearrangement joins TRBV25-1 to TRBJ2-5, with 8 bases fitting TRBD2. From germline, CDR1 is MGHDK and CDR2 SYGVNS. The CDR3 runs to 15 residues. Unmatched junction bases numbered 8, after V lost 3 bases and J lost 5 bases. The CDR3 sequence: CASSDGLAAVETQYF. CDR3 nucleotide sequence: TGTGCCAGCAGTGACGGACTAGCCGCTGTTGAGACCCAGTACTTC.

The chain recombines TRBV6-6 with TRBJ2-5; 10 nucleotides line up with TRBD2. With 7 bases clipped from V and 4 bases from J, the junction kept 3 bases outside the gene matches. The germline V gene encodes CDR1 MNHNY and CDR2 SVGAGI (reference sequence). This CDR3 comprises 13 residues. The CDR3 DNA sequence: TGTGCCAGCACACCTAGCGGGGGAGAGACCCAGTACTTC. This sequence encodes CASTPSGGETQYF.

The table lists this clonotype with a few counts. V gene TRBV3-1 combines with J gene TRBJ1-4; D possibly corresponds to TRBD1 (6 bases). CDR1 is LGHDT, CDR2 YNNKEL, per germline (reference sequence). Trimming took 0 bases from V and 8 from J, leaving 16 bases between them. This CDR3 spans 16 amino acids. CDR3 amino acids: CASSQDGGGRGEKLFF. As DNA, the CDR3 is TGTGCCAGCAGCCAAGACGGGGGGGGCCGAGGGGAAAAACTGTTTTTT.

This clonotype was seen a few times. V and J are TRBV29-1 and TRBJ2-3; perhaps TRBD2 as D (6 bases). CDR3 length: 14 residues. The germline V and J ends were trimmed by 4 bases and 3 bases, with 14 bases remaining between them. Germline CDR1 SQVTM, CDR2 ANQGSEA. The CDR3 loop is CSVGISGRTDTQYF. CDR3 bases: TGCAGCGTTGGAATTAGCGGAAGGACAGATACGCAGTATTTT.

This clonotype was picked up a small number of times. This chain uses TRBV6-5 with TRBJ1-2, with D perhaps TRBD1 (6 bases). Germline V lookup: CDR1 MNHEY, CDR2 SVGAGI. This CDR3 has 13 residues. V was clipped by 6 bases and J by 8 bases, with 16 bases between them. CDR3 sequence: CASRSYRELGYTF. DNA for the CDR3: TGTGCCAGCAGATCTTACAGGGAGTTAGGCTACACCTTC.

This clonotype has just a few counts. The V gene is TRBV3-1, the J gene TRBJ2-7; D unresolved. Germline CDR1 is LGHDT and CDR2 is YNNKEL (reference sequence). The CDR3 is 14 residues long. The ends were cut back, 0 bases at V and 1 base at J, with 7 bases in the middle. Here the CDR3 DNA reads TGTGCCAGCAGCCAAGATCGAAGGTCCTACGAGCAGTACTTC. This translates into CASSQDRRSYEQYF.

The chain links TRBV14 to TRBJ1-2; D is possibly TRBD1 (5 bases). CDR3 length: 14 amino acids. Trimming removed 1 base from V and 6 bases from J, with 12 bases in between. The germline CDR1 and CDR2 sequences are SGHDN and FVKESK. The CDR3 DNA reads TGTGCCAGCAGCCAAGTTACGTGGGGCGATGGCTACACCTTC. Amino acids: CASSQVTWGDGYTF. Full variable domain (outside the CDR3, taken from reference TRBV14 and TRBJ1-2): EAGVTQFPSHSVIEKGQTVTLRCDPISGHDNLYWYRRVMGKEIKFLLHFVKESKQDESGMPNNRFLAERTGGTYSTLKVQPAELEDSGVYFCASSQVTWGDGYTFGSGTRLTVV.

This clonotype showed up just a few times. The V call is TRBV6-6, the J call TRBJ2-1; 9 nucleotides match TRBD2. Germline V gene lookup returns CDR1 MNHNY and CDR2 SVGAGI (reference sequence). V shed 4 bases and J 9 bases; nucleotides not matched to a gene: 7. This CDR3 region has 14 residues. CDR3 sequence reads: CASSSGGRGGEQFF. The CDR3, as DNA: TGTGCCAGCAGTTCCGGCGGGAGGGGCGGTGAGCAGTTCTTC.

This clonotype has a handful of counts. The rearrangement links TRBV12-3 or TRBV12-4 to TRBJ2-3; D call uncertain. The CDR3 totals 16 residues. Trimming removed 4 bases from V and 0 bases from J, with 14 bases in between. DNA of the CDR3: TGTGCCAGCAGTTCCCAGTCTCCCGCTAGCACAGATACGCAGTATTTT. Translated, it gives CASSSQSPASTDTQYF.

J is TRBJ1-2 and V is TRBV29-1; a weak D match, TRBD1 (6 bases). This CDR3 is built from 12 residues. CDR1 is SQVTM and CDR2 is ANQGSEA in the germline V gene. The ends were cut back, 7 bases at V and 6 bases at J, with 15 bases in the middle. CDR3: CSETDRLDGYTF. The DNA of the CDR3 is TGCAGCGAAACCGACAGGTTGGATGGCTACACCTTC.

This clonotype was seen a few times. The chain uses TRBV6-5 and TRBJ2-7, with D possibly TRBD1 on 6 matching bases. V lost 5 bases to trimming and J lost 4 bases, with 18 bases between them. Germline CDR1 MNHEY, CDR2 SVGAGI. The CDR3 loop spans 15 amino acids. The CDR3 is CASSRHGRGKYEQYF. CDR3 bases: TGTGCCAGCAGTCGACATGGCAGGGGAAAGTACGAGCAGTACTTC.

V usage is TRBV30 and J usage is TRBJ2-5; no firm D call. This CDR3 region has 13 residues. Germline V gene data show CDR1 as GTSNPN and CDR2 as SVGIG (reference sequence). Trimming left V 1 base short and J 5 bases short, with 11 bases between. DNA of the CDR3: TGTGCCTGGAGTGGGCTTCCCGGGGAGACCCAGTACTTC. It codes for CAWSGLPGETQYF. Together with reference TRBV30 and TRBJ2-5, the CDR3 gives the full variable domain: SQTIHQWPATLVQPVGSPLSLECTVEGTSNPNLYWYRQAAGRGLQLLFYSVGIGQISSEVPQNLSASRPQDRQFILSSKKLLLSDSGFYLCAWSGLPGETQYFGPGTRLLVL.

CDR3 coding DNA: TGTGCCAGCAGTTTTCGTAGAGGGCCCCATGGCTACACCTTC. It specifies CASSFRRGPHGYTF. The chain is built from TRBV12-3 or TRBV12-4 and TRBJ1-2; D is undetermined. Trimming pared 3 bases from V and 6 bases from J, leaving 14 bases between. The CDR3 covers 14 residues.

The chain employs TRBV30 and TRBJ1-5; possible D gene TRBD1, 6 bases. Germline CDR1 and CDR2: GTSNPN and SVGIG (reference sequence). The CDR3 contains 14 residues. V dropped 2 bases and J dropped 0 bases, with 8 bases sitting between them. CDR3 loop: CAWSRDTSNQPQHF. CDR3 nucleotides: TGTGCCTGGAGTAGGGACACTAGCAATCAGCCCCAGCATTTT.

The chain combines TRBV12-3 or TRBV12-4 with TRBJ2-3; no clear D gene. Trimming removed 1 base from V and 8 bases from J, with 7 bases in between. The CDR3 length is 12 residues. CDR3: CASSLDRSTQYF. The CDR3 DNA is TGTGCCAGCAGTTTAGATCGGTCTACGCAGTATTTT.

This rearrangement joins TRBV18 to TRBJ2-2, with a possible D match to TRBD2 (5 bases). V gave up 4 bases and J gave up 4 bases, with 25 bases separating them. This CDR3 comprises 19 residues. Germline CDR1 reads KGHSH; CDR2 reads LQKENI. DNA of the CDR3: TGTGCCAGCTCACGCCCGGTCGGGAAGATGACCACGAGCACCGGGGAGCTGTTTTTT. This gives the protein CASSRPVGKMTTSTGELFF.

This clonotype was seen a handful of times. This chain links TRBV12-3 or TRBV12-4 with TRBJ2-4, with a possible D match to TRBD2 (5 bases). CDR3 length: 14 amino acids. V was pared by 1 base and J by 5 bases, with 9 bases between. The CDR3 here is CASSLGLAENIQYF. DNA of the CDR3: TGTGCCAGCAGTTTAGGGCTAGCTGAAAACATTCAGTACTTC.